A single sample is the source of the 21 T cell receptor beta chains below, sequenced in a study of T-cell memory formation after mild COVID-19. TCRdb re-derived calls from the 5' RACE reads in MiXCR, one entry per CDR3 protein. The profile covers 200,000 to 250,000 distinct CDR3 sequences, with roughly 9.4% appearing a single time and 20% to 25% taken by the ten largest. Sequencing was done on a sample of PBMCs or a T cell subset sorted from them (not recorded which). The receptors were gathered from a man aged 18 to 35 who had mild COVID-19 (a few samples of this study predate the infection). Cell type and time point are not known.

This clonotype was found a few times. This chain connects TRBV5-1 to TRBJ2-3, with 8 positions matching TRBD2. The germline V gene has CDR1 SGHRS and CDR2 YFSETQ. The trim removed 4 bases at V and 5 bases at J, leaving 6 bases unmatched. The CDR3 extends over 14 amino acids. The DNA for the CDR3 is TGCGCCAGCAGCCCCGGGGGGGCCGAAGATACGCAGTATTTT. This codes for CASSPGGAEDTQYF. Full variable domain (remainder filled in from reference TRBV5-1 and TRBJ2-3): KAGVTQTPRYLIKTRGQQVTLSCSPISGHRSVSWYQQTPGQGLQFLFEYFSETQRNKGNFPGRFSGRQFSNSRSEMNVSTLELGDSALYLCASSPGGAEDTQYFGPGTRLTVL.

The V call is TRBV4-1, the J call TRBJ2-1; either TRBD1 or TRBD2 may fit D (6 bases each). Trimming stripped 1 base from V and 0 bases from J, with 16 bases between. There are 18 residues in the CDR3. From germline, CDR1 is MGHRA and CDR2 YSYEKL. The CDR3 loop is CASSQAGDGGLSYNEQFF. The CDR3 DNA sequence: TGCGCCAGCAGCCAAGCTGGTGACGGGGGCCTCTCCTACAATGAGCAGTTCTTC.

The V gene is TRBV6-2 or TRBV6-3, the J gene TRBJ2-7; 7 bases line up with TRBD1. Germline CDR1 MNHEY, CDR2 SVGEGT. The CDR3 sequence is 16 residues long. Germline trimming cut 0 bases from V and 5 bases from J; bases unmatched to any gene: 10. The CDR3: CASSYSGSQGSHEQYV. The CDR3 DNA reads TGTGCCAGCAGTTACTCCGGCTCACAGGGGAGCCACGAGCAGTACGTC.

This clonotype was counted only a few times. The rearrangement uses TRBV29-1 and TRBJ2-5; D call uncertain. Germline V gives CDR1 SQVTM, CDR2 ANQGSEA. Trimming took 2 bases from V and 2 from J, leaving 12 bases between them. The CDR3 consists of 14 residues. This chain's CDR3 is CSVEPPRQQETQYF. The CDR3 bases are TGCAGCGTTGAACCTCCCCGGCAGCAAGAGACCCAGTACTTC.

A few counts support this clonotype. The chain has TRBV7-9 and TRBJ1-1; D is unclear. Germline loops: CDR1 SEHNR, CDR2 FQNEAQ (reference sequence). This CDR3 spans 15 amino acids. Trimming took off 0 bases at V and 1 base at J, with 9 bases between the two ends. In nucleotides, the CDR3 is TGTGCCAGCAGCTTAGCAGTTCCCTGGAACACTGAAGCTTTCTTT. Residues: CASSLAVPWNTEAFF.

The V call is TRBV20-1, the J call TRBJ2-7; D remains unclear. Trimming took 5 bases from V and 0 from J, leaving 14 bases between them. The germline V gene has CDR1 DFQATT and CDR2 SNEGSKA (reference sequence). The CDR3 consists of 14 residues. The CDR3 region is CSAVQGSSSYEQYF. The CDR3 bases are TGCAGTGCTGTCCAAGGGTCAAGCTCCTACGAGCAGTACTTC.

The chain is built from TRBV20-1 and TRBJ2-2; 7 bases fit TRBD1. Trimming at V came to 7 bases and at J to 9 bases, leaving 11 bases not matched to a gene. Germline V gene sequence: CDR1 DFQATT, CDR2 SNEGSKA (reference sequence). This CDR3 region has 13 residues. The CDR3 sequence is CSVSSGGNRELFF. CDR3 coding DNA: TGCAGTGTCTCCTCAGGGGGAAACCGGGAGCTGTTTTTT.

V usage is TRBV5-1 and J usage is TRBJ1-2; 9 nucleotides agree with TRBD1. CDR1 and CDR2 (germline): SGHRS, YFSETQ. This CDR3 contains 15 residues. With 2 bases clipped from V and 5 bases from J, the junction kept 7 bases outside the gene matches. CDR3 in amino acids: CASSFGQGIGYGYTF. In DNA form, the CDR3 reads TGCGCCAGCAGCTTCGGACAGGGGATAGGATATGGCTACACCTTC.

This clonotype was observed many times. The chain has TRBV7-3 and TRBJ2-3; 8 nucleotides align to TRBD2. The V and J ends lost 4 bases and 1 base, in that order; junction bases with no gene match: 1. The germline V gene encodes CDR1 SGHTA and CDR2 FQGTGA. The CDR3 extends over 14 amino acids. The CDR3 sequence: CASSSLAGTDTQYF. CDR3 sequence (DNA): TGTGCCAGCAGCTCACTAGCGGGCACAGATACGCAGTATTTT.

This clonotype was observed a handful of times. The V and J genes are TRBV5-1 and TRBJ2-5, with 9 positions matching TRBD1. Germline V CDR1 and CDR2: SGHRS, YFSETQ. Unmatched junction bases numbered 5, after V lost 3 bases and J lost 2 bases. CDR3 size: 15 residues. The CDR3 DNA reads TGCGCCAGCAGCTCAACAGGGGGCCGGCAAGAGACCCAGTACTTC. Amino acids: CASSSTGGRQETQYF.

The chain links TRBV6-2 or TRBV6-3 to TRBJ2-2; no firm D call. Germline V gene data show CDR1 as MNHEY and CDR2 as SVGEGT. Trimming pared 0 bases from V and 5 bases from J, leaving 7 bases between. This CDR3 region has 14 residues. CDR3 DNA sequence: TGTGCCAGCAGTTACTCCCCCGGTACCGGGGAGCTGTTTTTT. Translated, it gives CASSYSPGTGELFF.

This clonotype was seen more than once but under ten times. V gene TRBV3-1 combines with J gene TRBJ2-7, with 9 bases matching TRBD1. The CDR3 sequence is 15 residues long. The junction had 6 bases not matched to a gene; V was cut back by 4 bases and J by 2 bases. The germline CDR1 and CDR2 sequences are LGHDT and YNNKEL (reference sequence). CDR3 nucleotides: TGTGCCAGCAGCCCTTGGACAGGGGCGGCCTACGAGCAGTACTTC. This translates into CASSPWTGAAYEQYF.

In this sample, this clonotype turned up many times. The DNA of the CDR3 is TGTGCCAGCAGCAACCGGGACGGGGGGATCCAAGAGACCCAGTACTTC. Translated: CASSNRDGGIQETQYF. The chain is built from TRBV7-9 and TRBJ2-5; 7 nucleotides agree with TRBD2. The V segment lost 5 bases and the J segment 1 base; nucleotides outside the gene matches: 10. This CDR3 is 16 amino acids long. Germline V gene sequence: CDR1 SEHNR, CDR2 FQNEAQ (reference sequence).

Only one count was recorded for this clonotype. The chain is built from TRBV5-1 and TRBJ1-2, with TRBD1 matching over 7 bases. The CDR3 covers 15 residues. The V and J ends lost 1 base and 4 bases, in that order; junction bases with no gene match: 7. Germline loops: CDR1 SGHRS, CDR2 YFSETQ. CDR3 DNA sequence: TGCGCCAGCAGCTTGATGACAGGGATAAGCTATGGCTACACCTTC. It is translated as CASSLMTGISYGYTF. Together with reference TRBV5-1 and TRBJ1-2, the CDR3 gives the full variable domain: KAGVTQTPRYLIKTRGQQVTLSCSPISGHRSVSWYQQTPGQGLQFLFEYFSETQRNKGNFPGRFSGRQFSNSRSEMNVSTLELGDSALYLCASSLMTGISYGYTFGSGTRLTVV.

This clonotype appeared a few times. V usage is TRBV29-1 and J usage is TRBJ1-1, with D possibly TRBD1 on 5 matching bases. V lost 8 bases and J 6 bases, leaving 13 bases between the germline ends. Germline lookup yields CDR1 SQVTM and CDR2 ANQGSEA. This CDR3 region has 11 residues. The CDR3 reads CSLGRAAEAFF. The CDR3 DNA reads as TGCAGCCTGGGCAGGGCCGCTGAAGCTTTCTTT.

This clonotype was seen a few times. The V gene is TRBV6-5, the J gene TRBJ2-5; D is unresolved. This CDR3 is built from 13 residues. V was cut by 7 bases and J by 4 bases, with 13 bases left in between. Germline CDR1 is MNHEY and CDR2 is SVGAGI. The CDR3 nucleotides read TGTGCCAGCACTCACCCGGATGCAGAGACCCAGTACTTC. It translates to CASTHPDAETQYF.

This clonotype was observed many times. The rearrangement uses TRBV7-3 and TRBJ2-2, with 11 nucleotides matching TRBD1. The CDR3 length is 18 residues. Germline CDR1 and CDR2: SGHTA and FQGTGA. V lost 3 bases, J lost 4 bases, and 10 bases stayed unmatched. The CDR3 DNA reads TGTGCCAGCAGCTTCTCCGGACAGGGGGCGCGCAGCACCGGGGAGCTGTTTTTT. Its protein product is CASSFSGQGARSTGELFF.

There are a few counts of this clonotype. The CDR3 spells CASSQDSAYQPQHF. DNA for the CDR3: TGCGCCAGCAGCCAAGATTCAGCCTATCAGCCCCAGCATTTT. The genes are TRBV4-1 and TRBJ1-5; D gene uncertain. In germline, CDR1 is MGHRA, CDR2 YSYEKL. The CDR3 covers 14 residues. V gave up 0 bases and J gave up 5 bases, with 8 bases separating them.

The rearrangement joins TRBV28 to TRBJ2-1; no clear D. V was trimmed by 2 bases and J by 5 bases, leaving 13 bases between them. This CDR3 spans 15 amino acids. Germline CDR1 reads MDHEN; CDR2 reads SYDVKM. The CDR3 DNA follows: TGTGCCAGCAGTTTAGCCCTGACGGCAAACAATGAGCAGTTCTTC. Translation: CASSLALTANNEQFF.

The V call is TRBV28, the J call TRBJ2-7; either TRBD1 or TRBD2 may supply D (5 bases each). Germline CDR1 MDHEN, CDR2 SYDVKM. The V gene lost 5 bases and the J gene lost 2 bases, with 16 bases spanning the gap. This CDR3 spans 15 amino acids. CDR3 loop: CASSPTGTGTYEQYV. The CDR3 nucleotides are TGTGCCAGCAGTCCGACCGGGACGGGAACCTACGAGCAGTACGTC.

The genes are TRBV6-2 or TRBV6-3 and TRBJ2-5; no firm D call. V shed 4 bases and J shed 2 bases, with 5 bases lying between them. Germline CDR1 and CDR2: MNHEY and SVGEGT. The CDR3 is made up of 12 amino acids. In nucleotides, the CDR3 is TGTGCCAGCAGTTCCTCGCAAGAGACCCAGTACTTC. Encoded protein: CASSSSQETQYF.